This is a list of T cell receptor beta chains from one sample in a study of shared clonotypes between healthy human individuals. The method was immunoSEQ multiplex PCR; TCRdb's version includes in-frame clones alone and lacks a portion of them. This table holds roughly 1 million clones, around 74% found once. Sequenced material: memory CD4+ T cells sorted from blood. The receptors derive from a man between 18 and 29 years old in good health. Each CDR3 is given with its conserved first and last residue. The D gene is left open where the match is weak. Expanded clones are given a class, and other clones once, few, many or no size at all.

size	D	V	J	DNA	CDR3
.	.	TRBV27	TRBJ1-2	TGTGCCAGCAGCCCCGGAGGGTCTCACTATGGCTACACCTTC	CASSPGGSHYGYTF
.	TRBD1	TRBV11-2	TRBJ1-6	TGTGCCAGCAGCTCATACAGGGGTGTAGGTTCACCCCTCCACTTT	CASSSYRGVGSPLHF
.	TRBD2	TRBV6-1	TRBJ2-1	TGTGCCAGCAGCGAACGGTCACTAGCGGGAATCTACAATGAGCAGTTCTTC	CASSERSLAGIYNEQFF
.	TRBD2	TRBV9	TRBJ2-1	TGTGCCAGCAGCGTCGGACTAGCGGGGGCCAATGAGCAGTTCTTC	CASSVGLAGANEQFF
.	TRBD1	TRBV5-1	TRBJ1-2	TGCGCCAGCAGGTATGCCTCCGGGACAGGGGAAGGCTACACCTTC	CASRYASGTGEGYTF
.	.	TRBV7-9	TRBJ2-7	TGTGCCAGCAGCGATCAACAGGGCCTCTACGAGCAGTACTTC	CASSDQQGLYEQYF
.	TRBD1	TRBV5-6	TRBJ1-5	TGTGCCAGCAGCTTGGGACAGGGCCTTAGCAATCAGCCCCAGCATTTT	CASSLGQGLSNQPQHF
once	TRBD1	TRBV7-9	TRBJ2-7	TGTGCCAGCAGCTTCGGACAGGGGGCTACCTCCTACGAGCAGTACTTC	CASSFGQGATSYEQYF
.	.	TRBV6-7	TRBJ2-7	TGTGCCAGCAGTTACTCGAGCGGCTCTACCTACGAGCAGTACTTC	CASSYSSGSTYEQYF
few	.	TRBV4-1	TRBJ2-2	TGCGCCAGCTCGCAGGGTGGGGGGCCATCCGGCGGGGAGCTGTTTTTT	CASSQGGGPSGGELFF
.	.	TRBV2	TRBJ2-1	TGTGCCAGCAACGTTTTGGGAAGGGATGAGCAGTTCTTC	CASNVLGRDEQFF
.	TRBD2	TRBV4-3	TRBJ2-7	TGCGCCAGCAGCCAAGATCTAGCGGGCCTATCCTACGAGCAGTACTTC	CASSQDLAGLSYEQYF
.	.	TRBV2	TRBJ2-2	TGTGCCAGCAGTGTCCGCCCCAGGGAGCTGTTTTTT	CASSVRPRELFF
once	.	TRBV9	TRBJ2-7	TGTGCCAGCAGCGTAGGGACTGGGGGGTTCTACGAGCAGTACTTC	CASSVGTGGFYEQYF
.	.	TRBV6-5	TRBJ2-2	TGTGCCAGCAGGCAACCTGGGGCCGCCGGGGAGCTGTTTTTT	CASRQPGAAGELFF
.	.	TRBV28	TRBJ1-1	TGTGCCAGCAGTCCTAAACGGGGCCTTATGAACACTGAAGCTTTCTTT	CASSPKRGLMNTEAFF
.	.	TRBV2	TRBJ2-2	TGTGCCAGCAAATTACAGGTAGCCCTCACCGGGGAGCTGTTTTTT	CASKLQVALTGELFF
.	TRBD1	TRBV9	TRBJ2-2	TGTGCCAGCAGCGTCCGAGAAGGGGGCAGCGTAACCGGGGAGCTGTTTTTT	CASSVREGGSVTGELFF
.	.	TRBV21-1	TRBJ2-2	TGTGCCAGCAGCAATGAGCGGCAGGGGGTGAACAGGGAGCTGTTTTTT	CASSNERQGVNRELFF
.	.	TRBV9	TRBJ2-1	TGTGCCAGCAGCGTAGCGGTCTCCCACAGCTCCTACAATGAGCAGTTCTTC	CASSVAVSHSSYNEQFF
few	.	TRBV5-1	TRBJ2-2	TGCGCCAGCAGCTTGGTGGGGGCAGGCGGGGAGCTGTTTTTT	CASSLVGAGGELFF
.	.	TRBV2	TRBJ2-3	TGTGCCAGCAGTGAAGGTTTAGCGTTCACGAGTACAGATACGCAGTATTTT	CASSEGLAFTSTDTQYF
.	.	TRBV11-2	TRBJ1-2	TGTGCCAGCAGCTTAGGGCGTTCACAGGGCTATGGCTACACCTTC	CASSLGRSQGYGYTF
.	.	TRBV5-8	TRBJ1-2	TGTGCCAGCAGGATGACAGGAGGCTATGGCTACACCTTC	CASRMTGGYGYTF
.	.	TRBV13	TRBJ2-2	TGTGCCAGCAGCCTTGAAGAGAACACCGGGGAGCTGTTTTTT	CASSLEENTGELFF
many	.	TRBV5-1	TRBJ2-5	TGCGCCAGCAGCCCCGGGGCAGGGCAGAGAGAGACCCAGTACTTC	CASSPGAGQRETQYF
.	.	TRBV27	TRBJ1-1	TGTGCCAGCAGTACGGAGGGGGATAATAGCGAAGCTTTCTTT	CASSTEGDNSEAFF
once	.	TRBV5-1	TRBJ2-5	TGCGCCAGCAGTGATACCGGGTCCGCGGAGACCCAGTACTTC	CASSDTGSAETQYF
.	TRBD1	TRBV5-4	TRBJ1-2	TGTGCCAGCAGCTTGATGACAGGGAGGGACTATGGCTACACCTTC	CASSLMTGRDYGYTF
.	.	TRBV5-6	TRBJ1-6	TGTGCCAGCAGCCCGTCGGACACTAATTCACCCCTCCACTTT	CASSPSDTNSPLHF
.	.	TRBV6-1	TRBJ2-6	TGTGCCAGCAGTGGTCGTGGGGTCGGGGCCAACGTCCTGACTTTC	CASSGRGVGANVLTF
.	TRBD2	TRBV5-6	TRBJ2-3	TGTGCCAGCAGCTTGGCGGGGGGGGCAGATACGCAGTATTTT	CASSLAGGADTQYF
few	TRBD2	TRBV5-1	TRBJ2-3	TGCGCCAGCAGCTTGGGTCGACTAGCGACAGATACGCAGTATTTT	CASSLGRLATDTQYF
.	.	TRBV28	TRBJ2-2	TGTGCCAGCAGTTCCCCACCCCAGGGAGTTGGCGGGGAGCTGTTTTTT	CASSSPPQGVGGELFF
.	TRBD1	TRBV4-1	TRBJ1-2	TGCGCCAGCAGCCAAGATCGTGGGACAGCCTATGGCTACACCTTC	CASSQDRGTAYGYTF
once	TRBD1	TRBV2	TRBJ1-4	TGTGCCAGCAGTCAACAGGGGGCGGATGAAAAACTGTTTTTT	CASSQQGADEKLFF
few	TRBD1	TRBV5-1	TRBJ1-4	TGCGCCAGCAGCTTGGATAGACAGGGTGAAAAACTGTTTTTT	CASSLDRQGEKLFF
.	TRBD1	TRBV4-3	TRBJ2-3	TGCGCCAGCAGCCAAGATGGGACAGGGGTCACAGATACGCAGTATTTT	CASSQDGTGVTDTQYF